Listed below are T cell receptor beta chains from one sample, sequenced in a study of glioma-infiltrating T cells after dendritic cell vaccination. Assay: immunoSEQ multiplex PCR; the TCRdb copy retains only in-frame clones and omits some. The sample lists 70,000 to 90,000 clones, around four fifths occurring once. The specimen comprised blood, sampled after dendritic cell vaccination. Receptors were obtained from a human donor with glioblastoma. Each CDR3 is given with its conserved first and last residue. A D gene is named only where the DNA matches it firmly. Size tells how often a clone was seen (once, few, many) or the class of an expanded clone, and some rows leave it out.

TRBD1	TRBJ1-4	TRBV6-6	.	CASSDRTGHNEKLFF	TGTGCCAGCAGTGACAGGACAGGCCATAATGAAAAACTGTTTTTT
.	TRBJ1-5	TRBV6-6	.	CASQTEFNQPQHF	TGTGCCAGTCAAACAGAGTTCAATCAGCCCCAGCATTTT
TRBD2	TRBJ2-3	TRBV7-3	few	CASSLNSGGATDTQYF	TGTGCCAGCAGCTTAAACAGCGGGGGGGCCACGGATACGCAGTATTTT
TRBD1	TRBJ2-1	TRBV25-1	.	CASSYPGQGVNEQFF	TGTGCCAGCAGTTATCCGGGACAGGGAGTAAATGAGCAGTTCTTC
.	TRBJ2-2	TRBV4-1	once	CASSQDLRGTGELFF	TGCGCCAGCAGCCAAGATCTACGGGGCACCGGGGAGCTGTTTTTT
TRBD2	TRBJ2-3	TRBV2	.	CASWGGLTDTQYF	TGTGCCAGCTGGGGGGGACTCACAGATACGCAGTATTTT
TRBD2	TRBJ2-7	TRBV19	.	CASSRNGGDYEQYF	TGTGCCAGTAGTAGAAACGGGGGGGACTACGAGCAGTACTTC
TRBD1	TRBJ1-5	TRBV2	.	CASSVGPRQGMNNQPQHF	TGTGCCAGCAGTGTGGGCCCACGACAGGGGATGAACAATCAGCCCCAGCATTTT
TRBD1	TRBJ1-2	TRBV29-1	.	CSVPRTGNGYTF	TGCAGCGTCCCCCGGACAGGGAATGGCTACACCTTC
TRBD1	TRBJ2-1	TRBV7-6	.	CASSSPGQGVNEQFF	TGTGCCAGCAGCTCGCCGGGACAGGGAGTCAATGAGCAGTTCTTC
TRBD1	TRBJ1-6	TRBV27	.	CASSPGQGTSPLHF	TGTGCCAGCAGTCCAGGACAGGGGACTTCACCCCTCCACTTT
.	TRBJ1-1	TRBV5-5	.	CASSPVDSTEAFF	TGTGCCAGCAGCCCAGTCGACAGCACTGAAGCTTTCTTT
TRBD2	TRBJ2-3	TRBV7-8	.	CASSGTAGGPRDTQYF	TGTGCCAGCAGCGGGACAGCGGGGGGGCCGAGAGATACGCAGTATTTT
.	TRBJ1-1	TRBV7-9	.	CASSLQVVAFF	TGTGCCAGCAGCTTACAGGTTGTAGCTTTCTTT
.	TRBJ1-2	TRBV4-2	.	CASSQPRQEHGYTF	TGTGCCAGCAGCCAACCCAGACAGGAGCATGGCTACACCTTC
.	TRBJ1-2	TRBV5-4	.	CASSQQGNGYTF	TGTGCCAGCAGCCAACAGGGTAACGGCTACACCTTC
TRBD1	TRBJ2-3	TRBV18	.	CASSLEGASDTQYF	TGTGCCAGCTCACTTGAGGGGGCGTCAGATACGCAGTATTTT
TRBD1	TRBJ1-4	TRBV6-1	.	CASSVMTGEVEKLFF	TGTGCCAGCAGTGTAATGACAGGGGAGGTTGAAAAACTGTTTTTT
.	TRBJ2-7	TRBV18	.	CASSPSSYEQYF	TGTGCCAGCTCACCATCCAGCTACGAGCAGTACTTC
.	TRBJ1-1	TRBV7-8	.	CASSPTQGTEAFF	TGTGCCAGCAGCCCAACCCAGGGAACTGAAGCTTTCTTT
.	TRBJ1-1	TRBV7-6	.	CASSPTLFPEAFF	TGTGCCAGCAGCCCTACTCTGTTTCCTGAAGCTTTCTTT
.	TRBJ1-3	TRBV7-2	.	CASSLGGGPGNTIYF	TGTGCCAGCAGCTTAGGCGGGGGCCCTGGAAACACCATATATTTT
TRBD1	TRBJ1-1	TRBV4-1	.	CASSLIWTGSTEAFF	TGCGCCAGCAGCCTAATTTGGACAGGCAGCACTGAAGCTTTCTTT
.	TRBJ2-7	TRBV19	.	CASKNSDSSYEQYF	TGTGCCAGTAAAAATTCGGACAGCTCCTACGAGCAGTACTTC
.	TRBJ2-3	TRBV29-1	.	CSVDQGPADTQYF	TGCAGCGTTGACCAGGGTCCCGCAGATACGCAGTATTTT
.	TRBJ2-2	TRBV12-5	.	CASGLIRKDSLKPNTGELFF	TGTGCTAGTGGTTTGATCCGGAAGGACAGTTTAAAACCGAACACCGGGGAGCTGTTTTTT
.	TRBJ1-2	TRBV19	.	CASSIPGTYGYTF	TGTGCCAGTAGTATACCGGGAACCTATGGCTACACCTTC
.	TRBJ2-3	TRBV7-3	.	CASSLSPTSTDTQYF	TGTGCCAGCAGCTTGTCCCCCACTAGCACAGATACGCAGTATTTT
.	TRBJ1-5	TRBV7-2	.	CASSLRGGYSNQPQHF	TGTGCCAGCAGCTTACGGGGGGGGTATAGCAATCAGCCCCAGCATTTT